The present T cell receptor (beta chain) was sequenced within a study of blood T cell repertoires in COVID-19. Study summary: T cells, B-cell-depleted T cells, or PBMCs supplied cDNA or gDNA.

Produced via immunoSEQ multiplex PCR; TCRdb's table is partial and in-frame only. The repertoire holds 39,000 or so clones, around 81% seen once, with about 39% in the top ten. Germline values: CDR1 SNHLY, CDR2 FYNNEI. Trimming took off 3 bases at V and 10 bases at J, with 18 bases between the two ends. The CDR3 has 14 amino acids. The chain links TRBV2 to TRBJ1-1; perhaps TRBD1 as D (6 bases). The sequence was collected from a middle-aged man with active or convalescent COVID-19. Specimen: peripheral blood. CDR3 region: CASSDSRDTDGAFF. DNA of the CDR3: TGTGCCAGCAGTGATTCCCGGGACACCGATGGAGCTTTCTTT.